Listed here is a single T cell receptor beta chain. The antigen remains unidentified. The data were produced by immunoSEQ multiplex PCR, yet TCRdb's version contains in-frame clones alone and is incomplete. This table holds 8,000 or so clones, about 93% found once. The data were taken from a study of graft-versus-host responses after intestinal transplantation. V lost 4 bases to trimming and J lost 4 bases, with 10 bases between them. The germline V gene encodes CDR1 KGHSH and CDR2 LQKENI. The CDR3 contains 14 residues. The study's findings and limits: GvH clones were found in recipient marrow; some appeared first in ileum or blood. High graft-versus-host to host-versus-graft T cell clonal ratios marked allografts of patients with graft-donor macrochimerism.

This clonotype was sampled from a human patient who received an intestinal transplant, so some T cells may come from the graft donor. The sequencing here drew on PBMCs, taken 11 days after intestinal transplantation. The V call is TRBV18, the J call TRBJ2-2, with D possibly being TRBD2 (5 bases). CDR3 amino acids: CASSLLAPTGELFF. The CDR3 region has the DNA TGTGCCAGCTCACTCCTAGCCCCCACCGGGGAGCTGTTTTTT.